The rows below give T cell receptor beta chains drawn from one sample of a study of beta chain features in type 1 diabetes. Using immunoSEQ multiplex PCR, the repertoire was profiled, and TCRdb retains in-frame clones only, with some absent. The table has under 450,000 clones, over 13% seen once. The specimen sequenced was naive CD4+ T cells from blood. Receptor source: a woman between 18 and 29 years old in good health. Each CDR3 is given with its conserved first and last residue. The order of the fields is J gene, clone size, V gene, D gene, CDR3 protein, CDR3 DNA. D genes are given only for firm matches. A clone size is listed for some rows: how often the clone was seen (once, few, many), or a class if it is expanded.

TRBJ2-7 - TRBV6-1 TRBD1 CASFIPGQGRGEQYF TGTGCCAGTTTCATACCGGGACAGGGCCGAGGCGAGCAGTACTTC
TRBJ1-1 - TRBV28 TRBD1 CASSSHGQGASTEAFF TGTGCCAGCAGTTCGCACGGACAGGGGGCGAGCACTGAAGCTTTCTTT
TRBJ2-1 - TRBV6-6 - CASSPSGKLQFF TGTGCCAGCAGCCCGAGCGGAAAGCTGCAGTTCTTC
TRBJ2-7 - TRBV28 TRBD1 CASSAPTGATFHEQYF TGTGCCAGCAGTGCCCCTACAGGGGCGACCTTCCACGAGCAGTACTTC
TRBJ1-1 few TRBV7-9 - CASSPRTETEAFF TGTGCCAGCAGCCCCAGGACAGAAACTGAAGCTTTCTTT
TRBJ2-3 - TRBV28 TRBD2 CASSPPLAGGADTQYF TGTGCCAGCAGCCCTCCCCTAGCGGGGGGGGCAGATACGCAGTATTTT
TRBJ1-5 - TRBV15 TRBD1 CATSRGVDRAAQPQHF TGTGCCACCAGCAGAGGAGTAGACAGGGCGGCTCAGCCCCAGCATTTT
TRBJ2-3 few TRBV28 TRBD1 CASRRTLGQGPDTQYF TGTGCCAGCAGGCGTACTCTCGGACAGGGTCCAGATACGCAGTATTTT
TRBJ2-7 - TRBV19 TRBD1 CASSPLPGQGSSYEQYF TGTGCCAGTAGTCCCCTTCCCGGACAGGGGAGCTCCTACGAGCAGTACTTC
TRBJ2-1 - TRBV27 - CASSLAAASYNEQFF TGTGCCAGCAGTTTAGCTGCGGCATCGTACAATGAGCAGTTCTTC
TRBJ2-7 few TRBV29-1 - CSVERPGATYEQYF TGCAGCGTTGAAAGACCGGGAGCAACCTACGAGCAGTACTTC
TRBJ2-7 few TRBV4-1 TRBD1 CASSLAGQGRREQYF TGCGCCAGCAGCCTCGCGGGACAGGGGAGGAGAGAGCAGTACTTC
TRBJ2-7 - TRBV5-6 TRBD1 CASSFTGTGGYHEQYF TGTGCCAGCAGCTTCACGGGGACAGGGGGCTACCACGAGCAGTACTTC
TRBJ2-5 few TRBV28 - CASYTLQGMKTQYF TGTGCCAGCTATACCCTCCAGGGTATGAAGACCCAGTACTTC
TRBJ2-1 - TRBV5-4 - CASSPRGVVHEQFF TGTGCCAGCAGCCCGCGGGGAGTCGTACATGAGCAGTTCTTC
TRBJ1-5 - TRBV7-9 TRBD1 CASSTGQGDQPQHF TGTGCCAGCAGCACGGGACAGGGGGATCAGCCCCAGCATTTT
TRBJ1-2 few TRBV7-2 - CASSLGGPGTTYGYTF TGTGCCAGCAGCTTAGGGGGGCCCGGGACAACGTATGGCTACACCTTC
TRBJ2-1 - TRBV4-3 - CASSRAGPNEQFF TGCGCCAGCAGCCGAGCAGGGCCGAATGAGCAGTTCTTC
TRBJ1-2 few TRBV30 TRBD1 CAWSGGGGGYTF TGTGCCTGGAGTGGTGGAGGGGGCGGCTACACCTTC
TRBJ2-1 - TRBV7-9 - CASSLAGDRLRVNEQFF TGTGCCAGCAGCTTAGCGGGTGACAGGCTGCGAGTCAATGAGCAGTTCTTC
TRBJ2-1 few TRBV18 TRBD2 CASSPGTSVNNEQFF TGTGCCAGCTCACCCGGGACTAGCGTGAACAATGAGCAGTTCTTC
TRBJ2-1 - TRBV7-3 - CASSLIGAYNEQFF TGTGCCAGCAGCTTAATAGGGGCCTACAATGAGCAGTTCTTC
TRBJ2-7 - TRBV30 - CAWSVTWGRSYEQYF TGTGCCTGGAGTGTAACTTGGGGCAGGAGCTACGAGCAGTACTTC
TRBJ1-5 few TRBV15 - CATSRGDTDQPQHF TGTGCCACCAGCAGAGGGGACACCGATCAGCCCCAGCATTTT
TRBJ1-1 - TRBV30 TRBD1 CAWSSPGQGNTEAFF TGTGCCTGGAGTTCCCCGGGACAGGGGAACACTGAAGCTTTCTTT
TRBJ2-3 - TRBV7-9 TRBD2 CASSLASSGSTDTQYF TGTGCCAGCAGCTTAGCGTCTAGCGGGAGCACAGATACGCAGTATTTT
TRBJ2-5 few TRBV6-1 - CASSPLFQETQYF TGTGCCAGCAGTCCCCTATTCCAAGAGACCCAGTACTTC
TRBJ2-7 - TRBV6-1 TRBD1 CASSATGGNEQYF TGTGCCAGCAGTGCGACAGGGGGCAACGAGCAGTACTTC
TRBJ2-1 few TRBV6-5 TRBD1 CASSPRTGNNEQFF TGTGCCAGCAGTCCCCGGACAGGGAACAATGAGCAGTTCTTC
TRBJ2-7 - TRBV5-1 TRBD2 CASSAGGVQYF TGCGCCAGCAGCGCGGGGGGGGTGCAGTACTTC
TRBJ2-7 few TRBV7-2 TRBD2 CASSAGLARQYF TGTGCCAGCAGCGCCGGACTAGCCCGGCAGTACTTC
TRBJ2-7 few TRBV4-3 TRBD2 CASSQDRGGNYEQYF TGCGCCAGCAGCCAAGATCGCGGGGGTAACTACGAGCAGTACTTC
TRBJ1-1 few TRBV29-1 TRBD1 CSVVLQGGTEAFF TGCAGCGTTGTGTTACAGGGGGGCACTGAAGCTTTCTTT
TRBJ2-3 few TRBV5-4 TRBD1 CASSSTGADTQYF TGTGCCAGCAGTTCAACAGGGGCGGATACGCAGTATTTT
TRBJ1-2 - TRBV29-1 - CSVEGRTGFRSGYTF TGCAGCGTTGAAGGGAGAACAGGGTTCAGGAGTGGCTACACCTTC
TRBJ1-5 few TRBV19 - CASSPRQVGSNQPQHF TGTGCCAGTAGTCCCAGACAGGTTGGGAGCAATCAGCCCCAGCATTTT
TRBJ2-3 few TRBV29-1 TRBD2 CSVDGIAGFTDTQYF TGCAGCGTTGATGGGATAGCGGGATTCACAGATACGCAGTATTTT
TRBJ2-5 - TRBV6-1 - CASSEYREHRETQYF TGTGCCAGCAGTGAGTACAGGGAGCATCGGGAGACCCAGTACTTC
TRBJ1-2 - TRBV4-3 - CASSQAREGLGYTF TGCGCCAGCAGCCAAGCCAGGGAGGGTCTTGGCTACACCTTC
TRBJ1-4 few TRBV6-5 TRBD1 CASRGQGPREKLFF TGTGCCAGCAGGGGACAGGGGCCCAGGGAAAAACTGTTTTTT
TRBJ1-1 - TRBV6-5 TRBD1 CASSRDRGSNTEAFF TGTGCCAGCAGCAGGGACAGGGGTTCGAACACTGAAGCTTTCTTT
TRBJ1-5 - TRBV7-9 - CASSPDSLQPQHF TGTGCCAGCAGCCCAGACAGCCTTCAGCCCCAGCATTTT
TRBJ2-7 - TRBV30 TRBD2 CAWRRSGTSSYEQYF TGTGCCTGGAGACGATCCGGGACTAGCAGCTACGAGCAGTACTTC
TRBJ2-2 few TRBV6-5 - CASRSDSGTGELFF TGTGCCAGCAGGTCCGATAGCGGTACCGGGGAGCTGTTTTTT
TRBJ1-2 few TRBV5-4 TRBD1 CASSLPSDRDQVYGYTF TGTGCCAGCAGCTTGCCGTCCGACAGGGATCAAGTCTATGGCTACACCTTC
TRBJ1-5 - TRBV27 - CASSTGSNQPQHF TGTGCCAGCAGTACGGGGAGCAATCAGCCCCAGCATTTT
TRBJ1-2 few TRBV7-8 TRBD1 CASSWGTGKGYTF TGTGCCAGCAGCTGGGGGACAGGGAAGGGCTACACCTTC
TRBJ1-1 - TRBV29-1 - CSVQLGGAYTEAFF TGCAGCGTTCAACTAGGGGGGGCGTACACTGAAGCTTTCTTT
TRBJ2-3 - TRBV29-1 TRBD2 CSVDSGGPTDTQYF TGCAGCGTTGACAGCGGGGGTCCCACAGATACGCAGTATTTT
TRBJ2-5 - TRBV4-1 TRBD2 CASSQGLGLADETQYF TGCGCCAGCAGCCAAGGGTTAGGACTAGCGGATGAGACCCAGTACTTC
TRBJ2-1 few TRBV7-3 TRBD2 CASSLIGGTSGRAYNEQFF TGTGCCAGCAGCTTAATAGGCGGGACTAGCGGGAGGGCCTACAATGAGCAGTTCTTC
TRBJ2-2 few TRBV7-2 - CASSLQRLAPGELFF TGTGCCAGCAGCTTACAGCGTCTAGCCCCCGGGGAGCTGTTTTTT
TRBJ2-1 - TRBV19 - CASTSLGRYNEQFF TGTGCCAGTACCTCACTAGGGCGGTACAATGAGCAGTTCTTC
TRBJ2-6 - TRBV27 - CASSLEGPPRANVLTF TGTGCCAGCAGTTTAGAGGGCCCGCCGAGGGCCAACGTCCTGACTTTC
TRBJ2-7 - TRBV4-2 - CASSQETNWREQYF TGTGCCAGCAGCCAGGAGACTAATTGGAGGGAGCAGTACTTC
TRBJ2-7 few TRBV11-1 - CASSARELTSYEQYF TGTGCCAGCAGCGCACGGGAGCTGACCTCCTACGAGCAGTACTTC
TRBJ1-2 few TRBV4-3 - CASSQAGREGYTF TGCGCCAGCAGCCAAGCGGGCAGGGAAGGCTACACCTTC